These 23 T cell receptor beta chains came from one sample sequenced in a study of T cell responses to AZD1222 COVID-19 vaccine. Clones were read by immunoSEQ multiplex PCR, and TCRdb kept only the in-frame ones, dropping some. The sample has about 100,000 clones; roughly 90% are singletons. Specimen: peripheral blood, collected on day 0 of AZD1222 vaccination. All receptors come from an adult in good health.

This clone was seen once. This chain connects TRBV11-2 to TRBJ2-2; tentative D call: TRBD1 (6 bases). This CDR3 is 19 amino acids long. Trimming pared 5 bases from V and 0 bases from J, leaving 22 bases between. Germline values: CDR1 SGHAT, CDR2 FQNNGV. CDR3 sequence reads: CASSPQTGKAISNTGELFF. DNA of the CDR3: TGTGCCAGCAGCCCACAGACAGGAAAAGCGATATCGAACACCGGGGAGCTGTTTTTT.

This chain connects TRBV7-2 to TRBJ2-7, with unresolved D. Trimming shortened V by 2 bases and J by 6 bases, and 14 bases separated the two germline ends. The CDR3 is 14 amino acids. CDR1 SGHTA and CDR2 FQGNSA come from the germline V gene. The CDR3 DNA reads TGTGCCAGCAGCTTAATCTCCCCCCTGGTCGAGCAGTACTTC. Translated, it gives CASSLISPLVEQYF.

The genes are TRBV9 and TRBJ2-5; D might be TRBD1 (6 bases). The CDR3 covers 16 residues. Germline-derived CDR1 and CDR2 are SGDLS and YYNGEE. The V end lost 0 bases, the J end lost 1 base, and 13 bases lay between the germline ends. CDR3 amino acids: CASSVDLGAFQETQYF. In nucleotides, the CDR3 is TGTGCCAGCAGCGTAGATCTGGGGGCTTTCCAAGAGACCCAGTACTTC.

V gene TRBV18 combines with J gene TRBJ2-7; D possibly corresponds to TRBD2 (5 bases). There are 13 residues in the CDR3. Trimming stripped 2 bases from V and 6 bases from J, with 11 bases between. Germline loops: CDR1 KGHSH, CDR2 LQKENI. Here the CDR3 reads CASSPIPSGEQYF. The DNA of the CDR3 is TGTGCCAGCTCACCAATACCGAGCGGCGAGCAGTACTTC. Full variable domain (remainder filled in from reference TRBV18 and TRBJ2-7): NAGVMQNPRHLVRRRGQEARLRCSPMKGHSHVYWYRQLPEEGLKFMVYLQKENIIDESGMPKERFSAEFPKEGPSILRIQQVVRGDSAAYFCASSPIPSGEQYFGPGTRLTVT.

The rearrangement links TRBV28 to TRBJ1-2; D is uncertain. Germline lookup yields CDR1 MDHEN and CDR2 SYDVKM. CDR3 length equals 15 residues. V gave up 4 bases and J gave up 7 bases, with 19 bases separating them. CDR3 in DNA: TGTGCCAGCAGTTCTGGCTTTCACCTTCTGGTTGGCTACACCTTC. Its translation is CASSSGFHLLVGYTF.

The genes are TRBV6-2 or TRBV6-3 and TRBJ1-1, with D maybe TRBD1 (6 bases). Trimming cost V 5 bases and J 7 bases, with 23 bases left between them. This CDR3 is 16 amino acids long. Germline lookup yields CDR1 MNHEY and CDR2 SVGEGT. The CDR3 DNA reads TGTGCCAGCAGTCTTTTTCGGGGGGCAGTGACTCTTGAAGCTTTCTTT. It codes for CASSLFRGAVTLEAFF.

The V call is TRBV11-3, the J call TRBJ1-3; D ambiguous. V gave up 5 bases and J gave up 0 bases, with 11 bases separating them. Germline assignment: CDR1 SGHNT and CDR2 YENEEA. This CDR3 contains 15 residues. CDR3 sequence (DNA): TGTGCCAGCAGCCAGGACGGTGTCTCTGGAAACACCATATATTTT. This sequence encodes CASSQDGVSGNTIYF.

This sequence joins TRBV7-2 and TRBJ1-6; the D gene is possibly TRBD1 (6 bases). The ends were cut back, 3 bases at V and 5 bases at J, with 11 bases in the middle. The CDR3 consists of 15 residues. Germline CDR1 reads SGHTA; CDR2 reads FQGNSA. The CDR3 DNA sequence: TGTGCCAGCAGCTTCATCAGGGGTAATAATTCACCCCTCCACTTT. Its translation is CASSFIRGNNSPLHF.

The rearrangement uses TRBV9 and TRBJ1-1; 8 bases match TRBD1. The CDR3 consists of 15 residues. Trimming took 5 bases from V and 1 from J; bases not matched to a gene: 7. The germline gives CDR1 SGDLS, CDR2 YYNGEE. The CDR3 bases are TGTGCCAGCAGGACAGGGGACTCCCCGAACACTGAAGCTTTCTTT. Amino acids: CASRTGDSPNTEAFF.

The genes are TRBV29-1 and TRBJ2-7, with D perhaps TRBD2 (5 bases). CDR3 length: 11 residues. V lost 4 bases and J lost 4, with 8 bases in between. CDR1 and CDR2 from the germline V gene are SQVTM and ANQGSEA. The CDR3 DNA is TGCAGCGTTGGCGGGTGGTACGAGCAGTACTTC. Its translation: CSVGGWYEQYF.

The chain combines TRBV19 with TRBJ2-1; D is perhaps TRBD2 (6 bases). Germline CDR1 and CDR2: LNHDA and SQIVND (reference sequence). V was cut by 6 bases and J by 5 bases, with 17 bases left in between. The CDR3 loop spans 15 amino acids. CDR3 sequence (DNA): TGTGCCAGTAGCGGCGGGAAAATTAGGGACAATGAGCAGTTCTTC. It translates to CASSGGKIRDNEQFF.

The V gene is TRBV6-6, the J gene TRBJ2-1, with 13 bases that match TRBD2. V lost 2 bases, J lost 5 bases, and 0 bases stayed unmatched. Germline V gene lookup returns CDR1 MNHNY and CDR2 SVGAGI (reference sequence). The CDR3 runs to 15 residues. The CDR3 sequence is CASSYGLAGDNEQFF. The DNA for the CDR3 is TGTGCCAGCAGTTACGGACTAGCGGGGGACAATGAGCAGTTCTTC.

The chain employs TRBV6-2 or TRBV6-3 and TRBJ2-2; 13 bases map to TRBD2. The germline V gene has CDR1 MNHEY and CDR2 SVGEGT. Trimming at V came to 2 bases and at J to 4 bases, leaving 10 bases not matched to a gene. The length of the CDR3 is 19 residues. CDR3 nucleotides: TGTGCCAGCAGTTACCGGAGGACTAGCGGGAGCAAGATCACCGGGGAGCTGTTTTTT. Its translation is CASSYRRTSGSKITGELFF.

Here the CDR3 DNA reads TGTGCCAGCAGTGACCTGAGGACCCAGTACTTC. It codes for CASSDLRTQYF. The rearrangement uses TRBV6-2 or TRBV6-3 and TRBJ2-5; D remains ambiguous. Germline lookup yields CDR1 MNHEY and CDR2 SVGEGT. The CDR3 totals 11 residues. Trimming removed 5 bases at V and 7 bases at J, with 8 bases between.

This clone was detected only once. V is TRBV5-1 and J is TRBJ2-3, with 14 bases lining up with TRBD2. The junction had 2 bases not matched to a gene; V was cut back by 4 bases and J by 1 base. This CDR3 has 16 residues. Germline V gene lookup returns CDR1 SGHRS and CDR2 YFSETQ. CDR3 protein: CASSPGLAGGTDTQYF. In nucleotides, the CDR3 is TGCGCCAGCAGCCCGGGACTAGCGGGGGGCACAGATACGCAGTATTTT. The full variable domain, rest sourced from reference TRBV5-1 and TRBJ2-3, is KAGVTQTPRYLIKTRGQQVTLSCSPISGHRSVSWYQQTPGQGLQFLFEYFSETQRNKGNFPGRFSGRQFSNSRSEMNVSTLELGDSALYLCASSPGLAGGTDTQYFGPGTRLTVL.

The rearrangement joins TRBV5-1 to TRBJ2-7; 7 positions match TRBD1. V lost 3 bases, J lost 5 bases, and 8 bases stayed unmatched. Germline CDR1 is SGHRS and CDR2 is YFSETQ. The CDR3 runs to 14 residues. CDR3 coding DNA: TGCGCCAGCAGCTCCTGGACAGGTGCGGACGAGCAGTACTTC. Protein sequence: CASSSWTGADEQYF. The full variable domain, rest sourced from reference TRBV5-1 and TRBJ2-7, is KAGVTQTPRYLIKTRGQQVTLSCSPISGHRSVSWYQQTPGQGLQFLFEYFSETQRNKGNFPGRFSGRQFSNSRSEMNVSTLELGDSALYLCASSSWTGADEQYFGPGTRLTVT.

The CDR3 protein is CASKGTEAEAFF. The CDR3 DNA follows: TGTGCCAGCAAAGGTACGGAGGCCGAAGCTTTCTTT. This rearrangement joins TRBV6-5 to TRBJ1-1, with D unclear. The germline gives CDR1 MNHEY, CDR2 SVGAGI. This CDR3 has 12 residues. Trimming shortened V by 7 bases and J by 8 bases, and 14 bases separated the two germline ends.

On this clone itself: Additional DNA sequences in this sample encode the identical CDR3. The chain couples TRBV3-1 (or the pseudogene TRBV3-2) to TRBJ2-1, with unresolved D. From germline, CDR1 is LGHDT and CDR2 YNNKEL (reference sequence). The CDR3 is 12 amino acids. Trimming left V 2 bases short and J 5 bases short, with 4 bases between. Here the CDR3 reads CASSQSDNEQFF. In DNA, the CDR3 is TGTGCCAGCAGCCAAAGCGACAATGAGCAGTTCTTC.

CDR3 bases: TGCAGCATCCGGGGACAACCGAACACTGAAGCTTTCTTT. It encodes CSIRGQPNTEAFF. The chain uses TRBV29-1 and TRBJ1-1; maybe TRBD1 (6 bases). Trimming pared 8 bases from V and 1 base from J, leaving 14 bases between. Germline V gene sequence: CDR1 SQVTM, CDR2 ANQGSEA. CDR3 size: 13 residues.

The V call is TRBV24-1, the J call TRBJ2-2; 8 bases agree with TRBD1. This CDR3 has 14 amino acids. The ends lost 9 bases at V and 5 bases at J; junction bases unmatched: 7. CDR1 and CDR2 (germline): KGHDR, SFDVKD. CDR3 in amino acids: CATGGQGPTGELFF. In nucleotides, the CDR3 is TGTGCCACCGGTGGACAGGGCCCGACCGGGGAGCTGTTTTTT.

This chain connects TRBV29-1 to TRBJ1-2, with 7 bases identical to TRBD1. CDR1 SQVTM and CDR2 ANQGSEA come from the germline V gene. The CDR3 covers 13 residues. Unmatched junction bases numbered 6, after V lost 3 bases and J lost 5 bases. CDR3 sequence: CSVDPTGVYGYTF. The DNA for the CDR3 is TGCAGCGTTGATCCAACAGGGGTGTATGGCTACACCTTC.

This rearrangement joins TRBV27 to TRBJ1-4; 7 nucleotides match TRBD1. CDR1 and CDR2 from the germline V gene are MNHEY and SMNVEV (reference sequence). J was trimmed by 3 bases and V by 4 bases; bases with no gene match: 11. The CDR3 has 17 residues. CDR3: CASSSLGEGGPNEKLFF. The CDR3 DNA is TGTGCCAGCAGTTCCCTTGGCGAAGGGGGCCCTAATGAAAAACTGTTTTTT.

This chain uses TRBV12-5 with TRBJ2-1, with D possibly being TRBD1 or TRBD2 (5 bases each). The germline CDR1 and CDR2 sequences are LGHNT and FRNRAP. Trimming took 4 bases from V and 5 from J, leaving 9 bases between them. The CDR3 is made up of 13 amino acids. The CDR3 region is CASGSTGHNEQFF. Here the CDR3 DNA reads TGTGCTAGTGGTTCGACGGGGCACAATGAGCAGTTCTTC.